Following are 3 T cell receptor beta chains from one sample sequenced in a study of PD-1 blockade in classical Hodgkin lymphoma. Libraries were prepared by immunoSEQ multiplex PCR; TCRdb keeps only in-frame clonotypes and omits some of them. The repertoire holds 10,000 to 15,000 clones, with about nine tenths as singletons. Relapse after autologous stem cell transplantation occurred in every patient, and brentuximab vedotin exposure varied. The study purified CD4+ T cells from thawed PBMCs using magnetic negative selection. Specimen: CD4+ T cells from blood, collected at baseline. These receptor sequences come from a human donor with classical Hodgkin lymphoma.

This chain joins TRBV2 and TRBJ2-2; tentatively, D is TRBD2 (5 bases). V was pared by 8 bases and J by 8 bases, with 12 bases between. Germline CDR1 and CDR2: SNHLY and FYNNEI. The length of the CDR3 is 12 residues. CDR3 nucleotides: TGTGCCAGCGGACTTCCCGTAGGGGAGCTGTTTTTT. Its translation: CASGLPVGELFF. The variable domain in full, with the rest retrieved from reference TRBV2 and TRBJ2-2, is EPEVTQTPSHQVTQMGQEVILRCVPISNHLYFYWYRQILGQKVEFLVSFYNNEISEKSEIFDDQFSVERPDGSNFTLKIRSTKLEDSAMYFCASGLPVGELFFGEGSRLTVL.

V usage is TRBV6-1 and J usage is TRBJ2-1, with 13 bases matching TRBD2. The germline gives CDR1 MNHNS, CDR2 SASEGT. J gave up 8 bases and V 4 bases, and 11 bases lay outside the gene matches. The CDR3 runs to 17 residues. The DNA of the CDR3 is TGTGCCAGCAGTGCAGCCCGACTAGCGGGGGGTGGCGATGAGCAGTTCTTC. This translates into CASSAARLAGGGDEQFF.

The rearrangement uses TRBV28 and TRBJ2-3; 10 positions agree with TRBD1. V gave up 4 bases and J gave up 2 bases; unmatched junction bases: 3. The CDR3 consists of 15 residues. CDR1 is MDHEN and CDR2 is SYDVKM in the germline V gene. CDR3 nucleotides: TGTGCCAGCAGTTGGGGGACAGGGGTCACAGATACGCAGTATTTT. Translating it yields CASSWGTGVTDTQYF.